This T cell receptor (beta chain) was sequenced for a study of tumor-infiltrating lymphocytes in primary liver carcinoma. Study-wide results and limits: CD4+ and CD8+ repertoires could not be compared in these unsorted bulk samples.

Concerning this clonotype: The target antigen is unknown.

Out of unsorted whole blood came the blood RNA, and germline DNA was extracted as well. Reverse transcription of about 0.5 ug total RNA with a constant-region primer produced TCR beta cDNA. Libraries of TCR beta came from three nested multiplex PCR rounds with slightly modified ARM-PCR. Researchers ran the first two PCR rounds for about 11 cycles each with TRBV1-TRBV30 forward primers and a C-beta reverse primer. TCRdb ran MiXCR on the multiplex PCR reads and lists one entry per CDR3 protein. This sample yields almost 200,000 distinct CDR3 sequences, of which approximately 65% are seen a single time; approximately 6.6% belongs to the top ten. V gave up 7 bases and J gave up 4 bases, with 11 bases separating them. The CDR3 is made up of 14 amino acids. The germline V gene has CDR1 MNHEY and CDR2 SVGAGI.

The clonotype was recovered from a woman aged 60 to 75 with primary liver carcinoma and hepatitis B virus infection. Sample: peripheral blood. The chain employs TRBV6-5 and TRBJ1-6; possible D gene TRBD1, 5 bases. CDR3 nucleotides: TGTGCCAGCACCACTTCAGGGTATAATTCACCCCTCCACTTT. Its protein product is CASTTSGYNSPLHF.